This T cell receptor beta chain came from a study of beta chain features in type 1 diabetes. Study conclusions and caveats: The study left unresolved whether HLA type influences TCRB rearrangement. Shortening that was moderate but significant affected the TCRB CDR3s of Type 1 diabetes patients in all four CD4+ subsets.

The study reverse transcribed the entire isolated RNA, so it sequenced expressed TCRB transcripts. Sequencing used immunoSEQ multiplex PCR; TCRdb keeps in-frame clones, though not all of them. The table records approximately 300,000 clones, approximately 10% of them present only once. This clone has only a few counts. Its antigen is as yet unknown. The TCR sequence derives from a woman aged 25 to 39 in good health. Sequenced input: naive CD4+ T cells from blood.

CDR3 nucleotide sequence: TGTGCCAGCAGCCAAAAAGGACACCTTCAAGAGACCCAGTACTTC. Amino acids: CASSQKGHLQETQYF. The chain uses TRBV14 and TRBJ2-5; maybe TRBD1 (5 bases). V dropped 2 bases and J dropped 2 bases, with 12 bases sitting between them. The CDR3 length is 15 residues. Germline CDR1 is SGHDN and CDR2 is FVKESK. Drawing the rest from reference TRBV14 and TRBJ2-5, the complete variable domain is EAGVTQFPSHSVIEKGQTVTLRCDPISGHDNLYWYRRVMGKEIKFLLHFVKESKQDESGMPNNRFLAERTGGTYSTLKVQPAELEDSGVYFCASSQKGHLQETQYFGPGTRLLVL.